Presented here are 22 T cell receptor beta chains from one specimen sequenced in a study of shared clonotypes between healthy human individuals. Only in-frame clones appear in the TCRdb table, and some are missing; sequencing was by immunoSEQ multiplex PCR. The table includes millions of clones, approximately 95% detected once. Sequencing input: naive CD4+ T cells from PBMCs. The subset is: CD45RA+ positively selected. Every receptor here comes from a man younger than 30 in good health. Some clones in this sample may be carry-over from other donors' samples.

The chain employs TRBV7-9 and TRBJ1-2; no firm D call. This CDR3 is 13 amino acids long. Trimming removed 2 bases from V and 2 bases from J, with 6 bases in between. Germline assignment: CDR1 SEHNR and CDR2 FQNEAQ (reference sequence). The DNA of the CDR3 is TGTGCCAGCAGCTTAATGGGCAACTATGGCTACACCTTC. This gives the protein CASSLMGNYGYTF.

The genes are TRBV18 and TRBJ2-7; 7 bases line up with TRBD1. CDR1 is KGHSH, CDR2 LQKENI, per germline. The V segment lost 2 bases and the J segment 3 bases; nucleotides outside the gene matches: 10. The CDR3 covers 16 residues. In DNA form, the CDR3 reads TGTGCCAGCTCACCAATATTTAAACGACAGGGCTACGAGCAGTACTTC. Translation: CASSPIFKRQGYEQYF.

The CDR3 spells CASVRQGFADTQYF. CDR3 nucleotide sequence: TGTGCCAGCGTTAGACAGGGGTTCGCAGATACGCAGTATTTT. The J gene is TRBJ2-3, the V gene TRBV2; 8 nucleotides agree with TRBD1. Unmatched junction bases numbered 8, after V lost 8 bases and J lost 4 bases. CDR1 and CDR2 (germline): SNHLY, FYNNEI. This CDR3 is built from 14 residues.

The J gene is TRBJ1-4, the V gene TRBV19, with D possibly TRBD1 on 5 matching bases. The CDR3 sequence is 14 residues long. The V end lost 7 bases, the J end lost 3 bases, and 12 bases lay between the germline ends. In germline, CDR1 is LNHDA, CDR2 SQIVND (reference sequence). DNA for the CDR3: TGTGCCAGTAACCCAGGGCTGGCTAATGAAAAACTGTTTTTT. Translated: CASNPGLANEKLFF.

V gene TRBV9 combines with J gene TRBJ2-2, with 13 bases that match TRBD2. Losses at the gene ends were 2 bases for V and 4 bases for J; bases not matched to a gene: 2. Germline V CDR1 and CDR2: SGDLS, YYNGEE. The CDR3 contains 16 residues. CDR3 nucleotide sequence: TGTGCCAGCAGCGTCCGGACTAGCGGGGGCACCGGGGAGCTGTTTTTT. Amino acid sequence: CASSVRTSGGTGELFF. The whole variable domain, remainder taken from reference TRBV9 and TRBJ2-2, is DSGVTQTPKHLITATGQRVTLRCSPRSGDLSVYWYQQSLDQGLQFLIQYYNGEERAKGNILERFSAQQFPDLHSELNLSSLELGDSALYFCASSVRTSGGTGELFFGEGSRLTVL.

This sequence joins TRBV5-1 and TRBJ2-7; D call uncertain. Trimming shortened V by 7 bases and J by 0 bases, and 14 bases separated the two germline ends. Germline lookup yields CDR1 SGHRS and CDR2 YFSETQ. The CDR3 sequence is 14 residues long. As DNA, the CDR3 is TGCGCCAGCTCCCGGGCCGGCGGCTCCTACGAGCAGTACTTC. Its translation is CASSRAGGSYEQYF.

This chain joins TRBV28 and TRBJ1-5, with a tentative D call TRBD1 (5 bases). This CDR3 region has 14 residues. The germline V and J ends were trimmed by 5 bases and 6 bases, with 14 bases remaining between them. CDR1 MDHEN and CDR2 SYDVKM come from the germline V gene. The DNA of the CDR3 is TGTGCCAGCAGTCTCATTGGGGGGAGTCAGCCCCAGCATTTT. It specifies CASSLIGGSQPQHF.

In this sample, this clone turned up once. The sample holds other DNA sequences that translate to the same CDR3. The V gene is TRBV5-1, the J gene TRBJ2-3; D gene ambiguous. Germline-derived CDR1 and CDR2 are SGHRS and YFSETQ. This CDR3 region has 14 residues. V lost 0 bases and J lost 2, with 7 bases in between. The CDR3 DNA sequence: TGCGCCAGCAGCTTGGCGAGGCCCACAGATACGCAGTATTTT. This codes for CASSLARPTDTQYF. The variable domain in full, with the rest retrieved from reference TRBV5-1 and TRBJ2-3, is KAGVTQTPRYLIKTRGQQVTLSCSPISGHRSVSWYQQTPGQGLQFLFEYFSETQRNKGNFPGRFSGRQFSNSRSEMNVSTLELGDSALYLCASSLARPTDTQYFGPGTRLTVL.

The genes are TRBV11-3 and TRBJ2-3, with 8 bases aligning to TRBD1. CDR1 is SGHNT, CDR2 YENEEA, per germline. The V gene end was trimmed by 3 bases and the J gene end by 1 base; junction bases not matched to a gene: 3. This CDR3 has 15 amino acids. CDR3 DNA: TGTGCCAGCAGCTTGGGACAGGCAGGCACAGATACGCAGTATTTT. Translating gives CASSLGQAGTDTQYF. Supplemented by reference TRBV11-3 and TRBJ2-3, the full variable domain reads EAGVVQSPRYKIIEKKQPVAFWCNPISGHNTLYWYLQNLGQGPELLIRYENEEAVDDSQLPKDRFSAERLKGVDSTLKIQPAELGDSAVYLCASSLGQAGTDTQYFGPGTRLTVL.

The genes are TRBV11-3 and TRBJ2-1, with D hard to call. The germline V gene has CDR1 SGHNT and CDR2 YENEEA. The V gene lost 0 bases and the J gene lost 3 bases, with 6 bases spanning the gap. CDR3 length: 14 amino acids. The DNA of the CDR3 is TGTGCCAGCAGCTTAGACCCCCTCTACAATGAGCAGTTCTTC. It codes for CASSLDPLYNEQFF.

The V and J genes are TRBV7-9 and TRBJ1-1, with D possibly being TRBD1 (6 bases). The CDR3 has 14 amino acids. Trimming removed 5 bases from V and 0 bases from J, with 10 bases in between. Germline V CDR1 and CDR2: SEHNR, FQNEAQ (reference sequence). The DNA for the CDR3 is TGTGCCAGCAGCCGAACAGGGCTGAACACTGAAGCTTTCTTT. The encoded protein is CASSRTGLNTEAFF. The whole variable domain, remainder taken from reference TRBV7-9 and TRBJ1-1, is DTGVSQNPRHKITKRGQNVTFRCDPISEHNRLYWYRQTLGQGPEFLTYFQNEAQLEKSRLLSDRFSAERPKGSFSTLEIQRTEQGDSAMYLCASSRTGLNTEAFFGQGTRLTVV.

This clone was recorded only once. The chain has TRBV4-2 and TRBJ1-4, with D unclear. V lost 1 base, J lost 6 bases, and 15 bases lay in between. From germline, CDR1 is LGHNA and CDR2 YNFKEQ. The CDR3 contains 16 residues. The CDR3 spells CASSQAVRVPDEKLFF. In DNA form, the CDR3 reads TGTGCCAGCAGCCAAGCCGTACGAGTGCCGGATGAAAAACTGTTTTTT.

Concerning this clone: Other DNA sequences of this sample code for an identical CDR3. J is TRBJ1-1 and V is TRBV11-2; tentatively, D is TRBD1 (6 bases). Germline assignment: CDR1 SGHAT and CDR2 FQNNGV. This CDR3 has 13 amino acids. Trimming pared 5 bases from V and 1 base from J, leaving 8 bases between. The CDR3 coding sequence is TGTGCCAGCAGCGCGGACAGGAACACTGAAGCTTTCTTT. Its protein is CASSADRNTEAFF.

As concerns this clone: Other DNA sequences in this specimen translate into the identical CDR3. The chain joins TRBV6-5 to TRBJ2-7; 7 bases align to TRBD1. Per germline, CDR1 MNHEY and CDR2 SVGAGI. This CDR3 contains 15 residues. With V trimmed by 2 bases and J by 1 base, 5 bases remained unmatched. The CDR3: CASSYRSGGSYEQYF. The CDR3 DNA reads as TGTGCCAGCAGTTACAGGTCAGGGGGATCCTACGAGCAGTACTTC.

As to this clone: Other DNA sequences of this sample code for an identical CDR3. The rearrangement links TRBV28 to TRBJ1-2; 9 positions match TRBD1. The CDR3 has 14 residues. Germline V gene sequence: CDR1 MDHEN, CDR2 SYDVKM. Losses at the gene ends were 5 bases for V and 4 bases for J; bases not matched to a gene: 5. The CDR3 is CASSLTGGPYGYTF. The CDR3 bases are TGTGCCAGCAGTCTAACAGGGGGCCCCTATGGCTACACCTTC.

The rearrangement links TRBV5-5 to TRBJ2-7; perhaps D is TRBD1 or TRBD2 (6 bases each). The germline gives CDR1 SGHKS, CDR2 YYEKEE (reference sequence). CDR3 length: 15 amino acids. V lost 0 bases to trimming and J lost 3 bases, with 13 bases between them. The CDR3 reads CASSLAGAPSYEQYF. The CDR3 nucleotides are TGTGCCAGCAGCTTGGCGGGGGCCCCCAGCTACGAGCAGTACTTC.

The chain recombines TRBV5-1 with TRBJ1-1, with D possibly TRBD1 on 6 matching bases. V was pared by 2 bases and J by 1 base, with 9 bases between. Germline assignment: CDR1 SGHRS and CDR2 YFSETQ. This CDR3 region has 14 residues. The CDR3 protein is CASSFIGGNTEAFF. In DNA form, the CDR3 reads TGCGCCAGCAGCTTTATAGGGGGGAACACTGAAGCTTTCTTT.

This chain's CDR3 is CASTNLSGTGTYNEQFF. The CDR3 coding sequence is TGTGCCAGCACCAATCTCTCCGGGACAGGAACATACAATGAGCAGTTCTTC. The rearrangement links TRBV28 to TRBJ2-1; TRBD1 matches 8 bases. With V trimmed by 7 bases and J by 4 bases, 15 bases remained unmatched. CDR3 size: 17 residues. Germline assignment: CDR1 MDHEN and CDR2 SYDVKM.

The gene calls are TRBV4-1 and TRBJ2-2; D possibly corresponds to TRBD1 (5 bases). The CDR3 totals 18 residues. Deletions cut 4 bases from V and 4 bases from J, with 22 bases between. Germline CDR1 reads MGHRA; CDR2 reads YSYEKL. In DNA, the CDR3 is TGCGCCAGCAGCCCTCCGATGGAAGAGACAGAATTCACCGGGGAGCTGTTTTTT. This sequence encodes CASSPPMEETEFTGELFF.

About this clone: Other DNA sequences of this sample code for an identical CDR3. The chain is built from TRBV29-1 and TRBJ1-1, with TRBD1 matching 7 bases. Germline CDR1 SQVTM, CDR2 ANQGSEA. The CDR3 loop spans 13 amino acids. Losses at the gene ends were 6 bases for V and 2 bases for J; bases not matched to a gene: 6. CDR3 in amino acids: CSVRGQLNTEAFF. CDR3 in DNA: TGCAGCGTCCGGGGACAGCTAAACACTGAAGCTTTCTTT. Using reference TRBV29-1 and TRBJ1-1 for the parts outside the CDR3, the full variable domain is SAVISQKPSRDICQRGTSLTIQCQVDSQVTMMFWYRQQPGQSLTLIATANQGSEATYESGFVIDKFPISRPNLTFSTLTVSNMSPEDSSIYLCSVRGQLNTEAFFGQGTRLTVV.

The chain carries TRBV30 and TRBJ1-4; D gene ambiguous. Per the germline V gene, CDR1 is GTSNPN and CDR2 is SVGIG (reference sequence). The V end was cut by 4 bases, the J end by 0 bases, with 3 bases between. CDR3 length equals 12 residues. CDR3 protein: CAWTTTNEKLFF. CDR3 bases: TGTGCCTGGACGACAACTAATGAAAAACTGTTTTTT.

J is TRBJ2-3 and V is TRBV11-3; the D call may be TRBD1 or TRBD2 (5 bases each). V was cut by 3 bases and J by 4 bases, with 14 bases left in between. CDR1 SGHNT and CDR2 YENEEA come from the germline V gene. This CDR3 has 15 amino acids. This chain's CDR3 is CASSFGGRGADTQYF. DNA for the CDR3: TGTGCCAGCAGCTTCGGTGGGAGAGGGGCAGATACGCAGTATTTT. The variable domain in full, completed from reference TRBV11-3 and TRBJ2-3, reads EAGVVQSPRYKIIEKKQPVAFWCNPISGHNTLYWYLQNLGQGPELLIRYENEEAVDDSQLPKDRFSAERLKGVDSTLKIQPAELGDSAVYLCASSFGGRGADTQYFGPGTRLTVL.